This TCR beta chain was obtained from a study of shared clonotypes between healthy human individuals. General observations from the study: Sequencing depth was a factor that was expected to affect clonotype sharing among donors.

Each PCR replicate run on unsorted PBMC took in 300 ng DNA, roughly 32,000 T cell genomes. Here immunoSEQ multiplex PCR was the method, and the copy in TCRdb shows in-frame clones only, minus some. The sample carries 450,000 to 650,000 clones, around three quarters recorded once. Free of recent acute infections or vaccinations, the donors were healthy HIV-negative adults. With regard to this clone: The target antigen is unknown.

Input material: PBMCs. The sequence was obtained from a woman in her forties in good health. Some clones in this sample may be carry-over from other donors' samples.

In nucleotides, the CDR3 is TGTGCCTGGAGATTGGGGGGATTGGATGAAGCTTTCTTT. It encodes CAWRLGGLDEAFF. The gene calls are TRBV30 and TRBJ1-1, with D maybe TRBD1 (5 bases). This CDR3 is built from 13 residues. V lost 3 bases and J lost 7, with 15 bases in between. Germline V CDR1 and CDR2: GTSNPN, SVGIG (reference sequence).